This T cell receptor (beta chain) came from a study of shared clonotypes between healthy human individuals. A word on this clone: What it recognizes is unknown.

The study, taken as a whole, reports: Sampling used blood alone; tissue repertoires probably differ. Expectations were that clonotype sharing among donors would be affected by sequencing depth.

Germline-derived CDR1 and CDR2 are SGHDN and FVKESK. The CDR3 sequence is 14 residues long. V lost 3 bases to trimming and J lost 6 bases; unmatched junction nucleotides: 5. The run depth of the assay was deep. Unsorted PBMC DNA went through sequencing on ten immunoSEQ deep assay plates. Here immunoSEQ multiplex PCR was the method, and the copy in TCRdb shows in-frame clones only, minus some. The sample has 490,000 or so clones, 76% seen once. The sequencing sample was made of PBMCs. The V and J genes are TRBV14 and TRBJ1-2, with 9 bases fitting TRBD1. This TCR derives from a woman in her 40s in good health. Some clones in this sample may be carry-over from other donors' samples. CDR3 sequence: CASSQSGTGHGYTF. DNA for the CDR3: TGTGCCAGCAGCCAGTCCGGGACAGGGCATGGCTACACCTTC.